A single T cell receptor beta chain is shown here with its context. This specimen comes from a study of blood T cell repertoires in COVID-19. Study-wide context: T cells, B-cell-depleted T cells, or PBMCs provided the cDNA or gDNA that served as material.

Those enrolled, adults aged 18 to 89 years, came from 25 or so US areas. Cohort 3 recovered donors had two negative PCRs, clearance, or symptom resolution. Original methodology: From reference gene primer amplification, estimates of nucleated cell counts were derived. Clones were sequenced by immunoSEQ multiplex PCR, and TCRdb holds only the in-frame ones, with some missing. The V and J calls and clone size come from that table; D and trimming were worked out from the DNA. The sample shows hundreds of thousands of clones, 80% to 90% of them seen only once. This TCR was sampled from a woman aged 55-70 years who had recovered from COVID-19. The specimen was PBMCs or T cells enriched from blood (not recorded which).

Here the CDR3 DNA reads TGCGCCAGCAGCCAAGATGGAGGGGGCGGAGAAGAGACCCAGTACTTC. This encodes CASSQDGGGGEETQYF. V usage is TRBV4-1 and J usage is TRBJ2-5; possible D gene TRBD1, 7 bases. Germline loops: CDR1 MGHRA, CDR2 YSYEKL. The CDR3 spans 16 residues. V was clipped by 0 bases and J by 3 bases, with 14 bases between them.